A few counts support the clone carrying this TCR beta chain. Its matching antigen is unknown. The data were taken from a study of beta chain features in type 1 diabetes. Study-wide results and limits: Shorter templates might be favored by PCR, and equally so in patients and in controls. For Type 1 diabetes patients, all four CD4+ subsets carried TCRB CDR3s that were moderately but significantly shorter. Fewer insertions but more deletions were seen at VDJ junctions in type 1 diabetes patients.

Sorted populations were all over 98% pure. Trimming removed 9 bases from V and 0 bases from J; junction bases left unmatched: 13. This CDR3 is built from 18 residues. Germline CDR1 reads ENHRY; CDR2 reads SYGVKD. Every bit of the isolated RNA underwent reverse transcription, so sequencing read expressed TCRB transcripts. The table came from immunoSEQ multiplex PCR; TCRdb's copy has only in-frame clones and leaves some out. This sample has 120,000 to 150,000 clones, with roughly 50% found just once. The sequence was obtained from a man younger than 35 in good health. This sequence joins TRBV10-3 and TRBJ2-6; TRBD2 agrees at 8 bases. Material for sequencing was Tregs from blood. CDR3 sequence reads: CAIGGGSGGSSGANVLTF. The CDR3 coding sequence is TGTGCCATAGGTGGTGGGAGCGGGGGCAGCTCTGGGGCCAACGTCCTGACTTTC.